This TCR beta chain is from a study of T-cell reconstitution after alpha-beta-depleted transplantation in children. This clonotype was picked up many times. Preparation of the TCRbeta library was carried out with unique molecular identifiers. TCRdb re-analysed the PCR reads in MiXCR, keeping a single row per CDR3 protein. Among some 300,000 distinct CDR3 sequences listed, roughly a tenth were seen once. V was trimmed by 5 bases and J by 6 bases, leaving 14 bases between them. The CDR3 is made up of 13 amino acids. The germline gives CDR1 MNHNY, CDR2 SVGAGI (reference sequence). The sequences come from PBMCs, collected before TCRalphabeta/CD19-depleted stem cell transplant. This sequence joins TRBV6-6 and TRBJ2-7; TRBD1 or TRBD2 may be the D gene (5 bases each). This receptor was taken from a boy less than two years old with acute myeloid leukemia, due to receive a stem cell transplant. The CDR3 reads CASSLSGTPEQYF. The CDR3, as DNA: TGTGCCAGCAGTCTCTCCGGGACGCCCGAGCAGTACTTC.